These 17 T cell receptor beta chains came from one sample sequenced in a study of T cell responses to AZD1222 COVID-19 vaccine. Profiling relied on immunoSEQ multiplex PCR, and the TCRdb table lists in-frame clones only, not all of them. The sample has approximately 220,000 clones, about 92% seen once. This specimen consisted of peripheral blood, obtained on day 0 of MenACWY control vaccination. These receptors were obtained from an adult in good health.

Here the CDR3 reads CASSPGGQVSNEQFF. CDR3 nucleotides: TGCGCCAGCAGCCCGGGGGGACAGGTCTCCAATGAGCAGTTCTTC. V usage is TRBV5-1 and J usage is TRBJ2-1, with D maybe TRBD1 (8 bases). Germline CDR1 reads SGHRS; CDR2 reads YFSETQ. This CDR3 is 15 amino acids long. V was shortened by 4 bases and J by 6 bases, with 17 bases between the two germline ends.

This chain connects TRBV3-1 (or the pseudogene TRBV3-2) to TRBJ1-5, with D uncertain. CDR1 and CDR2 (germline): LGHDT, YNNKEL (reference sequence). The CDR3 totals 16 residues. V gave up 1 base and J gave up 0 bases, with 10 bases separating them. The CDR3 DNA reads TGTGCCAGCAGCCAAGGGGGTCATTATAGCAATCAGCCCCAGCATTTT. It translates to CASSQGGHYSNQPQHF.

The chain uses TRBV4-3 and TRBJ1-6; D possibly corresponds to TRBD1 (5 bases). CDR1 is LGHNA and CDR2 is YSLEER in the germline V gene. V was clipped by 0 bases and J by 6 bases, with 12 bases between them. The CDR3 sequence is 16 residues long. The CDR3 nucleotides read TGCGCCAGCAGCCAAGATTTCCAGGGACGTAATTCACCCCTCCACTTT. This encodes CASSQDFQGRNSPLHF.

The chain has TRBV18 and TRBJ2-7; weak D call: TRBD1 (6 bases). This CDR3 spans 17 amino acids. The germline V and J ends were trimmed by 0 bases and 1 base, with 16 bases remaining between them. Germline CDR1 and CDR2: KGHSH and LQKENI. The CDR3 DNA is TGTGCCAGCTCACCACCAGTCATCAGGGGACCTTCCTACGAGCAGTACTTC. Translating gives CASSPPVIRGPSYEQYF.

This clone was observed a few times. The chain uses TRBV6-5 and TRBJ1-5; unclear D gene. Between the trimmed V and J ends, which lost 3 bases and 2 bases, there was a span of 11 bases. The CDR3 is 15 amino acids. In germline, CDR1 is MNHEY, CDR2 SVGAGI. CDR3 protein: CASSYSVSGNQPQHF. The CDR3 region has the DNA TGTGCCAGCAGTTATTCGGTTTCTGGCAATCAGCCCCAGCATTTT.

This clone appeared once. CDR3 sequence (DNA): TGTGCCAGCACCCGGGGGGGACCAGAAAGGGGAGCATACAATGAGCAGTTCTTC. This codes for CASTRGGPERGAYNEQFF. This sequence joins TRBV5-4 and TRBJ2-1; 8 bases match TRBD2. The ends lost 6 bases at V and 4 bases at J; junction bases unmatched: 18. The CDR3 runs to 18 residues. In germline, CDR1 is SGHNT, CDR2 YYREEE (reference sequence).

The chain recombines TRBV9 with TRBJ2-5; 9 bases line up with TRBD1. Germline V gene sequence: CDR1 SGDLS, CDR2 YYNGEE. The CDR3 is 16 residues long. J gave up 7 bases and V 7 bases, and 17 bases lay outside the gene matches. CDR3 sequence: CASSPYGTGGGGTQYF. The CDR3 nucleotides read TGTGCCAGCTCCCCATACGGAACAGGGGGCGGAGGGACCCAGTACTTC.

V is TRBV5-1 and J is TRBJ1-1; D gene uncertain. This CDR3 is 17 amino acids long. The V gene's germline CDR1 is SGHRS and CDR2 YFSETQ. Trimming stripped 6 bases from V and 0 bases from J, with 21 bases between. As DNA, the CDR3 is TGCGCCAGCACCCCTCCGGGCCACTCCAACCTGAACACTGAAGCTTTCTTT. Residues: CASTPPGHSNLNTEAFF.

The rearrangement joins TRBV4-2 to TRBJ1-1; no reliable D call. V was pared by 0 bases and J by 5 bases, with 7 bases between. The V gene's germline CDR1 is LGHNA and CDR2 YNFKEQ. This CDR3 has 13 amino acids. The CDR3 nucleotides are TGTGCCAGCAGCCAAGAAGGCCCTACTGAAGCTTTCTTT. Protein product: CASSQEGPTEAFF.

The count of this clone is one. The CDR3 DNA reads TGCGCCAGCAGCCCCGGACAGGGAACCTATGGCTACACCTTC. This translates into CASSPGQGTYGYTF. The rearrangement joins TRBV5-1 to TRBJ1-2; TRBD1 matches at 8 bases. V was pared by 4 bases and J by 4 bases, with 6 bases of the junction left unmatched. This CDR3 is built from 14 residues. CDR1 and CDR2 from the germline V gene are SGHRS and YFSETQ.

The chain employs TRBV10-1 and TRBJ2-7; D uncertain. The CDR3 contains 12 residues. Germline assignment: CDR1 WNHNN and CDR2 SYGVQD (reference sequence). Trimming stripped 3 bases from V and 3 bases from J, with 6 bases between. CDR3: CASSDGHYEQYF. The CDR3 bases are TGCGCCAGCAGTGATGGGCACTACGAGCAGTACTTC.

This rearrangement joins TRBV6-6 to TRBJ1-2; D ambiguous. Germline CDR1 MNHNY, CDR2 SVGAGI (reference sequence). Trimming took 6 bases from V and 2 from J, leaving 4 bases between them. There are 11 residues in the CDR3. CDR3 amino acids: CASRDNYGYTF. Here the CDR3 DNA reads TGTGCCAGCAGGGACAACTATGGCTACACCTTC.

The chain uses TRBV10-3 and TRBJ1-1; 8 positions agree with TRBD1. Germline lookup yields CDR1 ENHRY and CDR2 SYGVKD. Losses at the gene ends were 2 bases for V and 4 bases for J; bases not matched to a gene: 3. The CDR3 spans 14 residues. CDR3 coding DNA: TGTGCCATCAGTGAGGGAGGGACAGGCACTGAAGCTTTCTTT. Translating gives CAISEGGTGTEAFF.

In nucleotides, the CDR3 is TGTGCCAGTAGTATTCCATGGCAGCCCCAGCATTTT. This sequence encodes CASSIPWQPQHF. The chain is built from TRBV19 and TRBJ1-5; D not certain. The CDR3 contains 12 residues. CDR1 is LNHDA and CDR2 is SQIVND in the germline V gene (reference sequence). Trimming left V 3 bases short and J 7 bases short, with 7 bases between.

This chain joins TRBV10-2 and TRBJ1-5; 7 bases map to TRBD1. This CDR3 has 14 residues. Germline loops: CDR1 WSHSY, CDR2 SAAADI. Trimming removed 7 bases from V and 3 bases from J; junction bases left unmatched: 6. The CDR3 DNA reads TGCGCCAGCACCCGGGACAGAGACAATCAGCCCCAGCATTTT. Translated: CASTRDRDNQPQHF.

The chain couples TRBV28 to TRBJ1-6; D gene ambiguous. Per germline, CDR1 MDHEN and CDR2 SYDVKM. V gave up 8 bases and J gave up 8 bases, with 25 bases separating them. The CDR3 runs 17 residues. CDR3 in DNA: TGTGCCAGCCTTTCGAGAGGGTTCACTGAGGCTTATTCACCCCTCCACTTT. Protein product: CASLSRGFTEAYSPLHF. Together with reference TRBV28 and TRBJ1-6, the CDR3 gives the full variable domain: DVKVTQSSRYLVKRTGEKVFLECVQDMDHENMFWYRQDPGLGLRLIYFSYDVKMKEKGDIPEGYSVSREKKERFSLILESASTNQTSMYLCASLSRGFTEAYSPLHFGNGTRLTVT.

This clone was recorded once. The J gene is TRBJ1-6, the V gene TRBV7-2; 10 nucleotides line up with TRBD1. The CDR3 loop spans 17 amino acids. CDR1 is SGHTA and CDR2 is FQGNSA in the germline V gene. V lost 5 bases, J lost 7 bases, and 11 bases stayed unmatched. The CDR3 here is CASSPRDRGRANSPLHF. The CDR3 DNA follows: TGTGCCAGCAGCCCCCGCGACAGGGGGCGCGCAAATTCACCCCTCCACTTT.